The entry below describes one T cell receptor beta chain. Its antigen is unknown. The study ran the assay at deep level. Libraries were prepared by immunoSEQ multiplex PCR; TCRdb keeps only in-frame clonotypes and omits some of them. This repertoire shows millions of clones, about 94% found once; its top ten account for roughly 1%. These data originate in a study of shared clonotypes between healthy human individuals. Study context: Every donor yielded three CD4 naive, three CD4 memory, two CD8 naive and one CD8 memory plate.

Study-wide findings and caveats: Donor scarcity curtailed the genetic and exposure-history diversity represented herein.

V gave up 3 bases and J gave up 5 bases; unmatched junction bases: 7. Germline values: CDR1 SGDLS, CDR2 YYNGEE. The CDR3 extends over 15 amino acids. Naive CD8 cells were CD45RO-negative, positively selected for CCR7, excluding terminally differentiated effector memory CD45RA+ cells. V is TRBV9 and J is TRBJ2-1; 8 positions match TRBD1. The source of this sequence is a man between 18 and 35 years old in good health. The specimen sequenced was naive CD8+ T cells sorted from blood. This CDR3 is CASSDGQGRNNEQFF. CDR3 nucleotide sequence: TGTGCCAGCAGCGACGGACAGGGTCGAAACAATGAGCAGTTCTTC.